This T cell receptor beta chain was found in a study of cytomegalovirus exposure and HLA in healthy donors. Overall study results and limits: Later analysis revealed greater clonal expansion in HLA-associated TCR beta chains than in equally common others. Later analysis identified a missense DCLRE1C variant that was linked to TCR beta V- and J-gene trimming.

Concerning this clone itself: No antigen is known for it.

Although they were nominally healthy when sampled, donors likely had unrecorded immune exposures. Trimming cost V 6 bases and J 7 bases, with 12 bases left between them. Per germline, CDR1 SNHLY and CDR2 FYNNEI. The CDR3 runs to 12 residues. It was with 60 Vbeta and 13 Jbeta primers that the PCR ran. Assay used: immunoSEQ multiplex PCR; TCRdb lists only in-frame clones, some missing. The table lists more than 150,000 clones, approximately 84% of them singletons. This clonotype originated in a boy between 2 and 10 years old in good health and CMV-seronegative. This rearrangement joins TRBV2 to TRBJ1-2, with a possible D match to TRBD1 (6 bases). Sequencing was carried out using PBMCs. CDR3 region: CASRQGNGGYTF. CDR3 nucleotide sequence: TGTGCCAGCAGACAGGGTAATGGTGGCTACACCTTC.